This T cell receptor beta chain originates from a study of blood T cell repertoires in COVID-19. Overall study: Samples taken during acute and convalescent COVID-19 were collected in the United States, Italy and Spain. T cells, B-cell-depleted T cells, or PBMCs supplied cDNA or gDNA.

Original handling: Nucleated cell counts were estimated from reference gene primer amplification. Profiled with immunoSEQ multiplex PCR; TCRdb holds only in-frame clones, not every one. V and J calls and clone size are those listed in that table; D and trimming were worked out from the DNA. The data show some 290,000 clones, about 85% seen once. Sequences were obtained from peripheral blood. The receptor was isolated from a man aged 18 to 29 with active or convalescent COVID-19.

DNA of the CDR3: TGCGCCAGCAGCCAAGATACAGCCAACTTCAATCAGCCCCAGCATTTT. Its translation is CASSQDTANFNQPQHF. This chain links TRBV4-1 with TRBJ1-5; D is unresolved. Germline V lookup: CDR1 MGHRA, CDR2 YSYEKL. Trimming took 0 bases from V and 3 from J, leaving 12 bases between them. The CDR3 extends over 16 amino acids.